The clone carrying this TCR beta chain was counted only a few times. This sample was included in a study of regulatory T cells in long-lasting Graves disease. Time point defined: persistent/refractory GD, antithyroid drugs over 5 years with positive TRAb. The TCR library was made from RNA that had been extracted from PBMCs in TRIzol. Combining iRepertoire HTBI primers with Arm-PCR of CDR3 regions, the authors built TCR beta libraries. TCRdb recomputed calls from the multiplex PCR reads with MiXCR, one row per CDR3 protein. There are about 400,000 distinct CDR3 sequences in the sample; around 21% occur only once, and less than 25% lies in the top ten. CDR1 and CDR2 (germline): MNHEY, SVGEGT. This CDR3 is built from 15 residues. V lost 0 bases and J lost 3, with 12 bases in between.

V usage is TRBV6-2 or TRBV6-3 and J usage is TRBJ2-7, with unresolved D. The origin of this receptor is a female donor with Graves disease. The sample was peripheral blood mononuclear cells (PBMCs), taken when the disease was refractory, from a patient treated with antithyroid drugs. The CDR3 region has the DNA TGTGCCAGCAGTTACTCGAGAGCTACTTACTACGAGCAGTACTTC. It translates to CASSYSRATYYEQYF.